A single sample is the source of the 24 T cell receptor beta chains below, sequenced in a study of CD8+CD57+ T cells in acquired aplastic anemia. Genomic DNA, serving as template, underwent TCR beta VDJ and CDR3 profiling. TCRdb processed the reads anew with MiXCR; each CDR3 protein has one entry. Of about 160,000 distinct CDR3 sequences in the sample, about two thirds were seen once. Previously, flow cytometry had revealed CD8+CD57+ cell expansion in the patients chosen for sequencing. The sample taken for sequencing was sorted CD4+, CD8+, or CD8+CD57+ T cells (not recorded which) from PBMCs. All receptors come from a human donor with aplastic anemia.

The chain carries TRBV9 and TRBJ2-1; 8 bases are shared with TRBD1. V trimming: 4 bases; J trimming: 3 bases; junction bases outside the gene matches: 6. There are 15 residues in the CDR3. Looked up from germline, CDR1 is SGDLS and CDR2 is YYNGEE. CDR3 DNA sequence: TGTGCCAGCAGCACCGGACAGGGCGGCTACAATGAGCAGTTCTTC. Protein product: CASSTGQGGYNEQFF.

This clonotype showed up just a few times. The chain carries TRBV7-9 and TRBJ2-7; D uncertain. The CDR3 is 14 amino acids. Germline assignment: CDR1 SEHNR and CDR2 FQNEAQ (reference sequence). Trimming pared 1 base from V and 5 bases from J, leaving 12 bases between. The CDR3 here is CASSLGRSDHEQYF. In DNA form, the CDR3 reads TGTGCCAGCAGCTTAGGCCGTTCGGACCACGAGCAGTACTTC.

This chain joins TRBV9 and TRBJ1-5; D may be TRBD1 (6 bases). The CDR3 extends over 16 amino acids. V was clipped by 2 bases and J by 1 base, with 13 bases between them. Germline V gene data show CDR1 as SGDLS and CDR2 as YYNGEE. CDR3: CASSVDWDTSNQPQHF. The CDR3 DNA reads as TGTGCCAGCAGCGTCGACTGGGACACCAGCAATCAGCCCCAGCATTTT.

The chain uses TRBV7-3 and TRBJ2-2, with 7 nucleotides matching TRBD1. The CDR3 totals 15 residues. V lost 5 bases to trimming and J lost 7 bases; unmatched junction nucleotides: 10. The germline V gene has CDR1 SGHTA and CDR2 FQGTGA. The CDR3 DNA is TGTGCCAGCAGCCTAAGGTCACAGGGGAACGGGGAGCTGTTTTTT. As protein: CASSLRSQGNGELFF.

This chain joins TRBV3-1 and TRBJ1-6; 9 positions match TRBD1. The CDR3 length is 15 residues. Trimming took 4 bases from V and 7 from J; bases not matched to a gene: 5. CDR1 is LGHDT, CDR2 YNNKEL, per germline (reference sequence). The CDR3 DNA reads TGTGCCAGCAGCCCGAAGGGGACAGGGAATTCACCCCTCCACTTT. It codes for CASSPKGTGNSPLHF.

This clonotype was recorded once. V is TRBV10-2 and J is TRBJ2-7, with D possibly matching TRBD2 (5 bases). Trimming removed 10 bases from V and 3 bases from J, with 19 bases in between. The CDR3 runs 14 residues. From germline, CDR1 is WSHSY and CDR2 SAAADI. This chain's CDR3 is CATLSRTANYEQYF. The CDR3 nucleotides read TGCGCCACCCTTTCCCGGACTGCGAACTACGAGCAGTACTTC.

The V call is TRBV5-1, the J call TRBJ2-7; no reliable D call. CDR1 is SGHRS and CDR2 is YFSETQ in the germline V gene. This CDR3 is built from 12 residues. Trimming removed 0 bases at V and 10 bases at J, with 11 bases between. The CDR3 bases are TGCGCCAGCAGCTTGGGCCAAGAGGCCCAGTACGTC. This encodes CASSLGQEAQYV.

The chain employs TRBV7-3 and TRBJ1-6; 8 bases are shared with TRBD1. V dropped 5 bases and J dropped 5; count of bases not matched to a gene: 14. Germline CDR1 is SGHTA and CDR2 is FQGTGA. This CDR3 has 18 amino acids. The CDR3 reads CASSRQGLKLFDNSPLHF. CDR3 DNA: TGTGCCAGCAGCCGACAGGGGCTGAAGCTTTTTGATAATTCACCCCTCCACTTT.

This chain joins TRBV29-1 and TRBJ1-1; unclear D gene. Germline loops: CDR1 SQVTM, CDR2 ANQGSEA. The CDR3 runs to 11 residues. V gave up 4 bases and J gave up 5 bases, with 8 bases separating them. The CDR3 spells CSVAPRTEAFF. DNA for the CDR3: TGCAGCGTTGCGCCCAGGACTGAAGCTTTCTTT.

The chain couples TRBV5-6 to TRBJ1-1, with a possible D match to TRBD1 (6 bases). The CDR3 loop spans 16 amino acids. Germline V CDR1 and CDR2: SGHDT, YYEEEE. The V end lost 4 bases, the J end lost 0 bases, and 16 bases lay between the germline ends. This CDR3 is CASSLRATGMNTEAFF. CDR3 nucleotides: TGTGCCAGCAGCCTTAGGGCGACAGGAATGAACACTGAAGCTTTCTTT.

This clonotype has a single count. V is TRBV24-1 and J is TRBJ2-3, with D perhaps matching TRBD1 or TRBD2 (5 bases each). CDR3 size: 13 residues. CDR1 KGHDR and CDR2 SFDVKD come from the germline V gene. The germline V and J ends were trimmed by 4 bases and 8 bases, with 12 bases remaining between them. The CDR3 sequence: CATSDEGPGTQYF. CDR3 DNA sequence: TGTGCCACCAGTGACGAGGGACCGGGTACGCAGTATTTT.

The chain combines TRBV10-3 with TRBJ1-1, with 7 positions matching TRBD1. The junction had 7 bases not matched to a gene; V was cut back by 3 bases and J by 12 bases. This CDR3 is built from 12 residues. CDR1 is ENHRY, CDR2 SYGVKD, per germline. The DNA for the CDR3 is TGTGCCATCAGTGAAGGGGGCGTCTTATCTTTCTTT. Encoded protein: CAISEGGVLSFF.

V is TRBV25-1 and J is TRBJ1-1; 8 bases match TRBD1. Germline V gene data show CDR1 as MGHDK and CDR2 as SYGVNS. J lost 1 base, V lost 1 base, and 11 bases had no gene match. The CDR3 runs 18 residues. The chain's CDR3 is CASSEFPVGTGANTEAFF. CDR3 coding DNA: TGTGCCAGCAGTGAATTCCCCGTGGGGACAGGAGCGAACACTGAAGCTTTCTTT. The variable domain in full, with the rest retrieved from reference TRBV25-1 and TRBJ1-1, is EADIYQTPRYLVIGTGKKITLECSQTMGHDKMYWYQQDPGMELHLIHYSYGVNSTEKGDLSSESTVSRIRTEHFPLTLESARPSHTSQYLCASSEFPVGTGANTEAFFGQGTRLTVV.

A remark on this clonotype: Relative to the germline gene, one junction end is altered; a read error may explain this. This chain uses TRBV7-7 with TRBJ2-1; D is possibly TRBD2 (5 bases). CDR1 and CDR2 (germline): SSHAT, FNYEAQ (reference sequence). The CDR3 loop spans 13 amino acids. The CDR3 spells CASSPGIHSEQFF. Here the CDR3 DNA reads TGTGCTAGCAGCCCGGGGATACATAGTGAGCAGTTCTTC.

The chain employs TRBV19 and TRBJ1-2; D is unclear. V gave up 7 bases and J gave up 5 bases, with 14 bases separating them. The CDR3 consists of 13 residues. The V gene's germline CDR1 is LNHDA and CDR2 SQIVND (reference sequence). This chain's CDR3 is CASTLDRIYGYTF. The CDR3 nucleotides are TGTGCCAGTACCCTGGACCGGATTTATGGCTACACCTTC. Variable domain in full (rest from reference TRBV19 and TRBJ1-2): DGGITQSPKYLFRKEGQNVTLSCEQNLNHDAMYWYRQDPGQGLRLIYYSQIVNDFQKGDIAEGYSVSREKKESFPLTVTSAQKNPTAFYLCASTLDRIYGYTFGSGTRLTVV.

This clonotype was detected once. The genes are TRBV7-3 and TRBJ2-7; 8 positions match TRBD1. CDR3 size: 14 residues. The germline V gene has CDR1 SGHTA and CDR2 FQGTGA. The V gene end was trimmed by 5 bases and the J gene end by 6 bases; junction bases not matched to a gene: 9. The CDR3 loop is CASSPTPGGAEQYF. The CDR3 nucleotides read TGTGCCAGCAGCCCGACTCCAGGGGGCGCCGAGCAGTACTTC.

The J gene is TRBJ2-3, the V gene TRBV10-3, with D unresolved. The CDR3 is 15 residues long. CDR1 and CDR2 from the germline V gene are ENHRY and SYGVKD. With 7 bases removed from V and 2 bases from J, the gap between germline ends came to 16 bases. The CDR3 spells CAITDQEKPTDTQYF. The CDR3 DNA is TGTGCCATCACCGACCAAGAGAAACCCACAGATACGCAGTATTTT.

This chain uses TRBV15 with TRBJ2-1; 8 bases match TRBD1. Per germline, CDR1 LNHNV and CDR2 YYDKDF (reference sequence). The V segment lost 3 bases and the J segment 9 bases; nucleotides outside the gene matches: 13. This CDR3 spans 16 amino acids. The CDR3 DNA reads as TGTGCCACCAGCAGGGCTGGACAGGGAAGGGTTACTGAGCAGTTCTTC. Translation: CATSRAGQGRVTEQFF.

The chain recombines TRBV12-3 or TRBV12-4 with TRBJ1-3, with D possibly TRBD1 on 6 matching bases. Trimming took 5 bases from V and 7 from J, leaving 12 bases between them. This CDR3 is built from 13 residues. The CDR3 DNA reads TGTGCCAGCAGTCGCACAGGGTTCAACACCATATATTTT. Amino acids: CASSRTGFNTIYF.

The chain carries TRBV15 and TRBJ1-4; D possibly corresponds to TRBD1 (5 bases). This CDR3 contains 14 residues. Trimming left V 0 bases short and J 7 bases short, with 9 bases between. Germline assignment: CDR1 LNHNV and CDR2 YYDKDF (reference sequence). The CDR3, as DNA: TGTGCCACCAGCAGAGATCGCGGGGGTGAAAAACTGTTTTTT. Residues: CATSRDRGGEKLFF.

The chain joins TRBV5-5 to TRBJ1-1, with D unclear. The germline gives CDR1 SGHKS, CDR2 YYEKEE (reference sequence). The CDR3 has 11 residues. V was shortened by 1 base and J by 11 bases, with 9 bases between the two germline ends. CDR3 residues: CASSLTSYAFF. The CDR3 nucleotides are TGTGCCAGCAGCTTGACCTCCTACGCTTTCTTT.

The CDR3 reads CASSGHPGTGDQTF. CDR3 DNA: TGTGCCAGCAGCGGACATCCCGGGACAGGGGATCAGACCTTC. The V gene is TRBV6-4, the J gene TRBJ1-2, with 10 bases fitting TRBD1. The CDR3 is 14 residues long. CDR1 and CDR2 (germline): MRHNA, SNTAGT. Trimming at V came to 6 bases and at J to 14 bases, leaving 15 bases not matched to a gene.

The chain carries TRBV19 and TRBJ2-7; 7 nucleotides align to TRBD1. Germline CDR1 LNHDA, CDR2 SQIVND (reference sequence). The CDR3 totals 14 residues. The junction had 8 bases not matched to a gene; V was cut back by 5 bases and J by 4 bases. As DNA, the CDR3 is TGTGCCAGTAGTGCCGGGACAGTTCTGTACGAGCAGTACTTC. Residues: CASSAGTVLYEQYF.

The V call is TRBV10-3, the J call TRBJ1-1; D is perhaps TRBD1 (5 bases). Germline V gives CDR1 ENHRY, CDR2 SYGVKD. Between the trimmed V and J ends, which lost 2 bases and 8 bases, there was a span of 6 bases. This CDR3 spans 11 amino acids. CDR3 sequence: CAISEDSEAFF. The CDR3, as DNA: TGTGCCATCAGTGAGGACAGCGAAGCTTTCTTT.